Below are 15 T cell receptor beta chains sequenced from a single sample in a study of response to subunit inactivated influenza vaccine. TCRdb ran MiXCR on the RT-PCR reads and lists one entry per CDR3 protein. The sample carries about 530,000 distinct CDR3 sequences, under 15% recorded once. The material was PBMCs from blood, obtained roughly 6 weeks after vaccination. The source of these receptors is a man over 45 who received an inactivated influenza vaccine.

V and J are TRBV28 and TRBJ1-1, with TRBD1 matching over 7 bases. This CDR3 comprises 14 residues. From germline, CDR1 is MDHEN and CDR2 SYDVKM. V trimming: 6 bases; J trimming: 5 bases; junction bases outside the gene matches: 9. The CDR3 is CASSEQGSRTEAFF. The CDR3 bases are TGTGCCAGCAGCGAACAGGGGAGTAGAACTGAAGCTTTCTTT.

This clonotype was detected only a few times. This chain links TRBV6-2 or TRBV6-3 with TRBJ1-5; D remains ambiguous. The germline V and J ends were trimmed by 2 bases and 9 bases, with 8 bases remaining between them. CDR1 and CDR2 (germline): MNHEY, SVGEGT. This CDR3 contains 12 residues. CDR3 DNA sequence: TGTGCCAGCAGTTACGGCGGGCGGCCCCAGCATTTT. Translation gives CASSYGGRPQHF.

This clonotype was counted at least ten times. This sequence joins TRBV7-2 and TRBJ2-2, with 8 bases fitting TRBD1. The germline gives CDR1 SGHTA, CDR2 FQGNSA. The CDR3 loop spans 15 amino acids. Unmatched junction bases numbered 9, after V lost 5 bases and J lost 7 bases. The CDR3 DNA is TGTGCCAGCAGCCCCCGGACAGGGCGGCTCGGGGAGCTGTTTTTT. Protein product: CASSPRTGRLGELFF.

The chain joins TRBV2 to TRBJ2-2; D unclear. V was shortened by 1 base and J by 6 bases, with 9 bases between the two germline ends. The CDR3 consists of 14 residues. The germline V gene encodes CDR1 SNHLY and CDR2 FYNNEI. As DNA, the CDR3 is TGTGCCAGCAGTGAAGAAGGTGGTGCCGGGGAGCTGTTTTTT. This translates into CASSEEGGAGELFF.

This clonotype was observed a handful of times. The CDR3 DNA reads TGTGCCAGCAGCTTACAACCAGGGCTAGCGGACGGGGCCCAGTACTTC. Its translation: CASSLQPGLADGAQYF. The gene calls are TRBV7-2 and TRBJ2-5, with 7 positions matching TRBD2. V gave up 2 bases and J gave up 9 bases; unmatched junction bases: 15. Per germline, CDR1 SGHTA and CDR2 FQGNSA. CDR3 length equals 16 residues. Full variable domain (rest looked up from reference TRBV7-2 and TRBJ2-5): GAGVSQSPSNKVTEKGKDVELRCDPISGHTALYWYRQSLGQGLEFLIYFQGNSAPDKSGLPSDRFSAERTGGSVSTLTIQRTQQEDSAVYLCASSLQPGLADGAQYFGPGTRLLVL.

The chain couples TRBV10-3 to TRBJ2-2; 7 bases are a match to TRBD1. Germline CDR1 reads ENHRY; CDR2 reads SYGVKD. With 3 bases clipped from V and 0 bases from J, the junction kept 7 bases outside the gene matches. The CDR3 is 17 residues long. CDR3 nucleotides: TGTGCCATCAGTGATCCCGGGACAGTTTCGAACACCGGGGAGCTGTTTTTT. Protein product: CAISDPGTVSNTGELFF.

This clonotype was detected only a few times. The gene calls are TRBV2 and TRBJ2-7; 7 bases align to TRBD1. J gave up 2 bases and V 6 bases, and 13 bases lay outside the gene matches. The V gene's germline CDR1 is SNHLY and CDR2 FYNNEI. The CDR3 contains 16 residues. The CDR3 sequence is CASSTWGQRGPYEQYF. The DNA for the CDR3 is TGTGCCAGCAGCACGTGGGGACAGAGGGGGCCCTACGAGCAGTACTTC.

This clonotype was counted a few times. The chain uses TRBV28 and TRBJ2-1; possible D gene TRBD2, 6 bases. Germline V gene sequence: CDR1 MDHEN, CDR2 SYDVKM. Trimming stripped 3 bases from V and 2 bases from J, with 14 bases between. This CDR3 region has 16 residues. DNA of the CDR3: TGTGCCAGCAGTTTCCCTGCCGGGGGTCCCTACAATGAGCAGTTCTTC. Translated, it gives CASSFPAGGPYNEQFF.

This clonotype was counted only a few times. The rearrangement links TRBV7-9 to TRBJ2-1; D call uncertain. V lost 1 base, J lost 8 bases, and 12 bases lay in between. Germline assignment: CDR1 SEHNR and CDR2 FQNEAQ (reference sequence). The CDR3 extends over 14 amino acids. DNA for the CDR3: TGTGCCAGCAGCTTAGGAGGTTTTTACCATGAGCAGTTCTTC. This translates into CASSLGGFYHEQFF.

The rearrangement links TRBV5-1 to TRBJ2-1; no firm D call. Trimming shortened V by 2 bases and J by 5 bases, and 14 bases separated the two germline ends. CDR3 length: 15 amino acids. CDR1 and CDR2 (germline): SGHRS, YFSETQ. The CDR3 reads CASSLESSLNNEQFF. CDR3 bases: TGCGCCAGCAGCTTAGAGTCCAGCTTGAACAATGAGCAGTTCTTC.

This sequence joins TRBV20-1 and TRBJ2-3; TRBD1 agrees at 7 bases. The length of the CDR3 is 16 residues. In germline, CDR1 is DFQATT, CDR2 SNEGSKA (reference sequence). With V trimmed by 4 bases and J by 4 bases, 14 bases remained unmatched. In DNA, the CDR3 is TGCAGTGCTAACCATTTTAGGGACAGCGCCCCAGATACGCAGTATTTT. Residues: CSANHFRDSAPDTQYF.

This rearrangement joins TRBV29-1 to TRBJ1-2, with a weak D call TRBD1 (5 bases). The CDR3 has 13 residues. Trimming took 3 bases from V and 7 from J, leaving 15 bases between them. In germline, CDR1 is SQVTM, CDR2 ANQGSEA. In DNA, the CDR3 is TGCAGCGTTGATGGTGGGGCCGTGGGTGGCTACACCTTC. Its translation is CSVDGGAVGGYTF.

V gene TRBV30 combines with J gene TRBJ2-6, with D unclear. Germline CDR1 and CDR2: GTSNPN and SVGIG (reference sequence). Trimming shortened V by 3 bases and J by 2 bases, and 5 bases separated the two germline ends. The CDR3 spans 13 residues. The CDR3 DNA follows: TGTGCCTGGAGGGCTCCTGGGGCCAACGTCCTGACTTTC. This encodes CAWRAPGANVLTF.

A few counts support this clonotype. This chain uses TRBV14 with TRBJ2-5; 9 bases fit TRBD1. The V gene end was trimmed by 1 base and the J gene end by 5 bases; junction bases not matched to a gene: 11. The germline V gene encodes CDR1 SGHDN and CDR2 FVKESK. The CDR3 runs 17 residues. Here the CDR3 DNA reads TGTGCCAGCAGCCAAGTGAGGGTAACAGGGGGCTGGGAGACCCAGTACTTC. It yields the protein CASSQVRVTGGWETQYF.

V and J are TRBV2 and TRBJ2-6, with D unclear. Per the germline V gene, CDR1 is SNHLY and CDR2 is FYNNEI. The V gene lost 0 bases and the J gene lost 4 bases, with 4 bases spanning the gap. The CDR3 has 14 residues. The CDR3: CASSEAVGANVLTF. CDR3 DNA sequence: TGTGCCAGCAGTGAAGCCGTCGGGGCCAACGTCCTGACTTTC. The variable domain in full, with the rest retrieved from reference TRBV2 and TRBJ2-6, is EPEVTQTPSHQVTQMGQEVILRCVPISNHLYFYWYRQILGQKVEFLVSFYNNEISEKSEIFDDQFSVERPDGSNFTLKIRSTKLEDSAMYFCASSEAVGANVLTFGAGSRLTVL.